The subject of this entry is one T cell receptor beta chain. Its cognate antigen is unknown. The data were taken from a study of a mutant IDH1 vaccine in newly diagnosed glioma. Study information: The treated population exhibited a male proportion of roughly 62%, a female proportion of roughly 38%, and a mean age of around 40 years. Pretreatment consisted of radiotherapy, temozolomide, or both, with most receiving both.

Specified time point: week 35, safety follow-up. Doses of 300 ug of mutant IDH1 20-mer peptide were given with topical imiquimod. Trimming at V came to 5 bases and at J to 8 bases, leaving 5 bases not matched to a gene. CDR3 length: 12 residues. Germline V lookup: CDR1 SEHNR, CDR2 FQNEAQ (reference sequence). TCRdb's copy holds only in-frame clones and misses some; the assay was immunoSEQ multiplex PCR. The repertoire holds about 48,000 clones, with about 82% as singletons. The V gene is TRBV7-9, the J gene TRBJ1-1; 7 positions match TRBD1. The specimen was PBMCs, collected from a glioma patient whose treatment included an IDH1 peptide vaccine. The clonotype comes from a man aged 35-49 years with glioma. The CDR3 DNA is TGTGCCAGCAGCGGCCACAGGGGAGAAGCTTTCTTT. The encoded protein is CASSGHRGEAFF. Using reference TRBV7-9 and TRBJ1-1 for the parts outside the CDR3, the full variable domain is DTGVSQNPRHKITKRGQNVTFRCDPISEHNRLYWYRQTLGQGPEFLTYFQNEAQLEKSRLLSDRFSAERPKGSFSTLEIQRTEQGDSAMYLCASSGHRGEAFFGQGTRLTVV.